The following is a T cell receptor (beta chain) sequence with its context. The antigen is unknown. Germline V CDR1 and CDR2: SSHAT, FNYEAQ (reference sequence). The CDR3 has 14 amino acids. The table came from immunoSEQ multiplex PCR; TCRdb's copy has only in-frame clones and leaves some out. The sample shows 20,000 to 30,000 clones, about 77% of them seen only once. These data are taken from a study of OX40 agonist ivuxolimab in advanced cancers. Study background: Prior checkpoint blockade (anti-PD-1, anti-PD-L1 or anti-CTLA-4) was permitted; approximately 41% had it.

Whole-study findings and limits: The study found that CD8+ T cells averaged more expanded clones than CD4+. CD4+ and CD8+ T cells in blood underwent clonal expansion by week 6 at 0.1 to 3.0 mg/kg.

This material consisted of CD4+ or CD8+ T cells sorted from blood, taken in a trial of the OX40 agonist ivuxolimab. This chain connects TRBV7-7 to TRBJ1-3; D may be TRBD1 (6 bases). The TCR comes from an adult with an advanced solid tumor such as melanoma, head and neck, liver or kidney cancer. CDR3 coding DNA: TGTGCTAGCTCGTCGGACAGAACTGGAAACACCATATATTTT. Protein: CASSSDRTGNTIYF.